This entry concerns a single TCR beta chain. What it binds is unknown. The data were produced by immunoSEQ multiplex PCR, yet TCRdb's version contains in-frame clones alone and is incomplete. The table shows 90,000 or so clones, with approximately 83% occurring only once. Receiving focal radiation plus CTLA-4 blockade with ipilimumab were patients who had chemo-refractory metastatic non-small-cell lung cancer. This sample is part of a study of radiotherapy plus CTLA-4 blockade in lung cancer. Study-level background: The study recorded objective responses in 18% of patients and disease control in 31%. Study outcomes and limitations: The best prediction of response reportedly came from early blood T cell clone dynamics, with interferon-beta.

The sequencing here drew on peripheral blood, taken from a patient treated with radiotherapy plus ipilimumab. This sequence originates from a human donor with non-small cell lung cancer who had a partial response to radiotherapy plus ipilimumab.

CDR3 residues: CASSPDRGESSYNEQFF. The DNA for the CDR3 is TGCGCCAGCAGCCCGGACAGGGGGGAAAGCTCCTACAATGAGCAGTTCTTC. V and J are TRBV5-1 and TRBJ2-1, with 10 bases that match TRBD1. V trimming: 4 bases; J trimming: 0 bases; junction bases outside the gene matches: 7. The CDR3 extends over 17 amino acids. The V gene's germline CDR1 is SGHRS and CDR2 YFSETQ.